This TCR beta chain comes out of a study of identical twins. The CDR3 totals 15 residues. V gave up 3 bases and J gave up 0 bases, with 12 bases separating them. Germline V gives CDR1 DFQATT, CDR2 SNEGSKA (reference sequence). Each CDR3 protein gets one entry after TCRdb re-called the 5' RACE reads with MiXCR. The sample lists approximately 500,000 distinct CDR3 sequences; approximately 24% were seen once. Whole-study results and caveats: Modelling approaches yielded underestimates of out-of-frame TCR alpha sharing between monozygotic twins.

Note on this clonotype: Its antigen remains unknown.

This sample was shared with a second study, whose subject was T cells expressing NK-cell markers.

This sequence was found in a young woman in good health. The V gene is TRBV20-1, the J gene TRBJ1-3, with D possibly matching TRBD1 (5 bases). The sequenced material came from CD4+ T cells sorted from blood. The CDR3 loop reads CSASGGAFSGNTIYF. For the CDR3, the DNA is TGCAGTGCTAGTGGCGGGGCGTTCTCTGGAAACACCATATATTTT.